These T cell receptor beta chains were read from a single sample in a study of blood T cells in healthy people across ages. TCRdb analysed the 5' RACE reads with MiXCR anew, one entry per CDR3 protein. The table has 700,000 or so distinct CDR3 sequences, roughly 41% seen once. Material for sequencing was blood. The receptors were sampled from an elderly man in good health. Both conserved end residues are part of each CDR3. A D gene is named only where the DNA matches it firmly. Expanded clones get a size class; other rows say once, few or many, or leave the size out.

TRBD1 TRBJ1-1 NA TRBV20-1 TGCAGTGCAGGAACCGGGACAGGGCTCACTGAAGCTTTCTTT CSAGTGTGLTEAFF
NA TRBJ2-1 many TRBV10-3 TGTGCCATCAGTGGGAGCAATGAGCAGTTCTTC CAISGSNEQFF
TRBD2 TRBJ2-2 NA TRBV6-2/TRBV6-3 TGTGCCAGCACGCGGGAGGGGGACACCGGGGAGCTGTTTTTT CASTREGDTGELFF
TRBD2 TRBJ2-3 NA TRBV20-1 TGCAGTGCTAGTCCTAGCGGGAGAGACCTGGGCGCAGATACGCAGTATTTT CSASPSGRDLGADTQYF
NA TRBJ2-4 NA TRBV6-2/TRBV6-3 TGTGCCAGCTCGAGGGCTGCCAAAAACATTCAGTACTTC CASSRAAKNIQYF
NA TRBJ1-4 NA TRBV7-9 TGTGCCAGCAGCTTAGTTTACGGTAATAATGAAAAACTGTTTTTT CASSLVYGNNEKLFF
TRBD2 TRBJ2-5 NA TRBV29-1 TGCAGCGTTGTAGCGGGAGGCAGAGGGGGAGAGACCCAGTACTTC CSVVAGGRGGETQYF
NA TRBJ2-5 few TRBV5-1 TGCGCCAGCAGCGGGGGACCTAAAGAGACCCAGTACTTC CASSGGPKETQYF
TRBD2 TRBJ2-5 NA TRBV9 TGTGCCAGCAGCGGGAGACTAGCGGGGGGACGTTACCAAGAGACCCAGTACTTC CASSGRLAGGRYQETQYF
NA TRBJ1-4 NA TRBV7-9 TGTGCCAGCACCCCAGCAACTAATGAAAAACTGTTTTTT CASTPATNEKLFF
TRBD1 TRBJ2-1 NA TRBV20-1 TGCGGTGCTAGAGGACAGGCCGGTACCAATGAGCAGTTCTTC CGARGQAGTNEQFF
TRBD2 TRBJ2-5 few TRBV7-2 TGTGCCAGCAGCTTAGTAGCGGGGGGGTCCAGAGAGACCCAGTACTTC CASSLVAGGSRETQYF